Sequencing of this T cell receptor beta chain was carried out in a study of cytotoxic CD8 clonotypes in ibrutinib-treated CLL. Overall study: The authors obtained response samples at a median of roughly twelve months of treatment, range 6 to 36.

Deep sequencing aimed at 1 in 200,000 to 1 in 1 million T cells' resolution. Here immunoSEQ multiplex PCR was the method, and the copy in TCRdb shows in-frame clones only, minus some. This table holds 150,000 to 200,000 clones, approximately 90% found once. This clone was counted once. Its matching antigen is unknown. Per germline, CDR1 SNHLY and CDR2 FYNNEI. J gave up 3 bases and V 8 bases, and 7 bases lay outside the gene matches. The CDR3 contains 13 residues. General study findings and limits: Public clonotypes, an uncommon group, contracted or remained stable on treatment. The study found clonality rose at ibrutinib response, then fell toward baseline at progression.

The rearrangement links TRBV2 to TRBJ2-7; 7 bases fit TRBD2. Sequenced here: PBMCs, sampled at disease progression, from a patient treated with ibrutinib. This TCR derives from a human donor with chronic lymphocytic leukemia. The CDR3 nucleotides are TGTGCCAGCGTTAGCGGGCCGAACTACGAGCAGTACTTC. This translates into CASVSGPNYEQYF.